This TCR beta chain emerged from a study of T cells in Graves' hyperthyroidism and ophthalmopathy. Patients affected by ophthalmopathy presented a Clinical Activity Score of at least 3, a NOSPECS grade of at least 4, and disease duration below 3 months. Orbital computed tomography, thyroid ultrasound, serum thyroxine and TRAb, and clinical symptoms together informed the diagnoses. Trimming cost V 3 bases and J 10 bases, with 9 bases left between them. Germline V CDR1 and CDR2: MDHEN, SYDVKM. The CDR3 is 12 amino acids. This clonotype was detected ten times or more. Its antigen is as yet unknown. Findings of the study overall: Most thyroid clonotypes expanded above 0.001 appeared in blood too. A model built on 13 V-J features separated ophthalmopathy from stable hyperthyroidism.

Using RNA transcripts as the source, TCR beta CDR3 regions were amplified. First-round RT-PCR of the TCR CDR3 relied on the HTBI primer set. MiXCR, run by TCRdb on the multiplex PCR reads, gives a single entry per CDR3 protein. In the table there are about 270,000 distinct CDR3 sequences, approximately 23% of which are singletons. The genes are TRBV28 and TRBJ2-2, with D maybe TRBD2 (5 bases). The source of this sequence is a woman aged 40-49 years with Graves' ophthalmopathy. Input material: blood. In DNA form, the CDR3 reads TGTGCCAGCAGTTTGGAAGCGGAGGAGCTGTTTTTT. Its translation is CASSLEAEELFF.